This is a list of T cell receptor beta chains from one sample in a study of metastatic and nonmetastatic thyroid tumors. TCRdb recomputed clones from the PCR reads via MiXCR. The sample yields approximately 6,400 clones, more than 25% seen once. Sequencing was done on a sample of tumor tissue. The origin of the receptors is a female donor with papillary thyroid cancer or a benign thyroid nodule (not recorded which). Some clones in this sample may be carry-over from other donors' samples. Both conserved end residues are part of each CDR3. Each record gives: clone size, V gene, J gene, D gene, CDR3 protein, CDR3 DNA. D genes are given only for firm matches. The listing skips clone size in some rows; elsewhere it reads once, few, many or a size class.

many	TRBV2	TRBJ2-7	TRBD1	CASSVGDSPTDEQYF	TGTGCCAGCAGTGTAGGGGACAGCCCTACAGACGAGCAGTACTTC
few	TRBV27	TRBJ2-2	NA	CASIGAENTGGLFF	TGTGCCAGCATTGGGGCAGAGAACACCGGGGGGCTGTTTTTT
NA	TRBV5-6	TRBJ1-2	NA	CASSLWGSGYTF	TGTGCCAGCAGCTTGTGGGGATCTGGCTACACCTTC
once	TRBV5-1	TRBJ1-4	NA	CASSLDGSTNEKLFF	TGCGCCAGCAGCTTGGACGGATCAACTAATGAAAAACTGTTTTTT
NA	TRBV11-2	TRBJ2-3	TRBD2	CASSRRLAGGSSTDTQYF	TGTGCCAGCAGCCGACGACTAGCGGGGGGGTCTAGCACAGATACGCAGTATTTT
few	TRBV7-2	TRBJ2-1	NA	CASSLGGVRNEQFF	TGTGCCAGCAGCTTAGGTGGCGTACGAAATGAGCAGTTCTTC
few	TRBV19	TRBJ2-7	TRBD1	CAAVTGGWEQYF	TGTGCAGCAGTTACAGGGGGCTGGGAGCAGTACTTC
NA	TRBV11-1	TRBJ2-1	TRBD1	CASSLPSGQVRDEQFF	TGTGCCAGCAGCTTACCCTCTGGACAGGTTAGAGATGAGCAGTTCTTC
NA	TRBV6-1	TRBJ1-1	NA	CASRPMNTEAFF	TGTGCCAGCCGACCGATGAACACTGAAGCTTTCTTT
few	TRBV28	TRBJ1-2	NA	CASSLGGGRLYGYTF	TGTGCCAGCAGTTTAGGAGGAGGGCGCCTCTATGGCTACACCTTC
large	TRBV19	TRBJ2-2	NA	CASSKQTTGELFF	TGTGCCAGTAGTAAACAAACTACCGGGGAGCTGTTTTTT
large	TRBV5-1	TRBJ2-7	NA	CASRPTGLLSYEQYF	TGCGCCAGCCGCCCTACAGGGCTACTGTCCTACGAGCAGTACTTC
NA	TRBV11-1	TRBJ1-5	TRBD1	CASSLASGGPHQPQHF	TGTGCCAGCAGCTTAGCTTCAGGGGGGCCGCATCAGCCCCAGCATTTT
many	TRBV20-1	TRBJ2-5	NA	CSATAGETQYF	TGCAGTGCTACCGCGGGGGAGACCCAGTACTTC
medium-sized	TRBV11-1	TRBJ2-1	TRBD1	CASSSRQGPYNEQFF	TGTGCCAGCAGCTCCCGACAGGGGCCCTACAATGAGCAGTTCTTC
NA	TRBV28	TRBJ2-2	TRBD2	CASLRLASTGELFF	TGTGCCAGCCTGCGACTAGCTTCCACCGGGGAGCTGTTTTTT
NA	TRBV5-1	TRBJ1-3	NA	CASSSRGTGNTIYF	TGCGCCAGCAGCTCGAGAGGGACTGGAAACACCATATATTTT
few	TRBV28	TRBJ2-7	NA	CASSFSGPFEQYF	TGTGCCAGCAGTTTTTCGGGACCTTTCGAGCAGTACTTC
NA	TRBV30	TRBJ2-2	NA	CAWSVVRANLQNTGELFF	TGTGCCTGGAGTGTCGTCAGGGCCAACCTACAAAACACCGGGGAGCTGTTTTTT
NA	TRBV11-3	TRBJ2-1	NA	CASSLGREGEQFF	TGTGCCAGCAGCTTAGGCAGGGAAGGGGAGCAGTTCTTC
NA	TRBV6-1	TRBJ2-1	TRBD2	CASGGAGGANEQFF	TGTGCCAGTGGAGGAGCGGGAGGGGCCAATGAGCAGTTCTTC
NA	TRBV5-4	TRBJ2-2	NA	CASSFIDTGELFF	TGTGCCAGCAGCTTTATAGACACCGGGGAGCTGTTTTTT
NA	TRBV11-2	TRBJ1-2	NA	CASSSKLGGVVYGYTF	TGTGCCAGCAGCTCAAAACTAGGAGGAGTGGTCTATGGCTACACCTTC
few	TRBV6-2/TRBV6-3	TRBJ2-7	TRBD1	CASSYSKASQGGYEQYF	TGTGCCAGCAGTTACTCGAAAGCTTCACAGGGGGGCTACGAGCAGTACTTC
NA	TRBV2	TRBJ2-6	TRBD1	CASTRTGIPSGANVLTF	TGTGCCAGCACCCGGACAGGAATCCCCTCTGGGGCCAACGTCCTGACTTTC
few	TRBV19	TRBJ1-4	NA	CASRGGNEKLFF	TGTGCCAGTCGAGGGGGTAATGAAAAACTGTTTTTT
few	TRBV12-3/TRBV12-4	TRBJ2-7	NA	CASSLAGGYEQYF	TGTGCCAGCAGTTTAGCGGGGGGCTACGAGCAGTACTTC
NA	TRBV7-2	TRBJ2-1	TRBD1	CASSPGQVVDEQFF	TGTGCCAGCAGCCCAGGACAGGTCGTCGATGAGCAGTTCTTC
NA	TRBV12-3/TRBV12-4	TRBJ2-1	TRBD2	CASTLGLAGVHEQFF	TGTGCCAGCACCCTAGGACTAGCGGGAGTTCATGAGCAGTTCTTC
many	TRBV7-2	TRBJ2-5	NA	CASSLSETQYF	TGTGCCAGCAGCTTGTCGGAGACCCAGTACTTC
NA	TRBV5-1	TRBJ2-3	TRBD2	CASSLVGGRHTDTQYF	TGCGCCAGCAGCTTGGTTGGCGGGAGGCACACAGATACGCAGTATTTT
NA	TRBV5-1	TRBJ1-6	NA	CASSLRWSNSPLHF	TGCGCCAGCAGCTTACGGTGGTCAAATTCACCCCTCCACTTT
NA	TRBV6-1	TRBJ2-7	TRBD2	CASRGGAYEQYF	TGTGCCAGCCGGGGGGGAGCCTACGAGCAGTACTTC
NA	TRBV28	TRBJ1-2	NA	CASSLSGGAHGYTF	TGTGCCAGCAGTTTAAGTGGGGGCGCCCATGGCTACACCTTC
few	TRBV12-3/TRBV12-4	TRBJ2-7	NA	CASGYGNSYEQYF	TGTGCCAGCGGATATGGGAACTCCTACGAGCAGTACTTC
few	TRBV19	TRBJ2-2	TRBD1	CATSDRGDTGELFF	TGTGCCACGTCGGACAGGGGAGACACCGGGGAGCTGTTTTTT
medium-sized	TRBV27	TRBJ2-3	NA	CASSLLGAVDTQYF	TGTGCCAGCAGTTTATTGGGGGCGGTAGATACGCAGTATTTT
medium-sized	TRBV7-2	TRBJ2-2	TRBD1	CASSNDRVVTGELFF	TGTGCCAGCAGCAACGACAGGGTGGTCACCGGGGAGCTGTTTTTT
NA	TRBV2	TRBJ2-1	TRBD2	CASSGTSGLTYNEQFF	TGTGCCAGCAGTGGAACTAGCGGGCTAACCTACAATGAGCAGTTCTTC
NA	TRBV2	TRBJ1-6	TRBD1	CASSVDRVGNSPLHF	TGTGCCAGCAGCGTGGACAGGGTGGGTAATTCACCCCTCCACTTT
NA	TRBV7-2	TRBJ2-7	TRBD2	CASSKTSGGSYEQYF	TGTGCCAGCAGTAAGACTAGCGGGGGGTCCTACGAGCAGTACTTC
few	TRBV2	TRBJ2-5	TRBD2	CASSETSGRKTQYF	TGTGCCAGCAGTGAGACTAGCGGGCGGAAGACCCAGTACTTC
NA	TRBV20-1	TRBJ1-6	NA	CSARDRLGTAYNSPLHF	TGCAGTGCTAGAGATCGCCTGGGGACGGCCTATAATTCACCCCTCCACTTT
few	TRBV28	TRBJ2-1	TRBD2	CASSFKRESYNEQFF	TGTGCCAGCAGTTTTAAGCGGGAGTCTTACAATGAGCAGTTCTTC
many	TRBV15	TRBJ2-7	TRBD1	CATSRGTGGIYEQYF	TGTGCCACCAGCAGAGGGACAGGGGGGATCTACGAGCAGTACTTC
few	TRBV6-2/TRBV6-3	TRBJ1-2	TRBD1	CASSYAGTGGGYTF	TGTGCCAGCAGTTACGCCGGGACAGGGGGCGGCTACACCTTC
medium-sized	TRBV16	TRBJ2-1	TRBD2	CASSLGLANNEQFF	TGTGCCAGCAGCCTGGGACTAGCCAACAATGAGCAGTTCTTC
NA	TRBV4-2	TRBJ2-1	NA	CASSQDRLTGNEQFF	TGTGCCAGCAGCCAAGATAGGCTAACGGGAAATGAGCAGTTCTTC
large	TRBV3-1	TRBJ2-5	NA	CASSLAGPGAQYF	TGTGCCAGCAGCCTGGCGGGGCCAGGGGCCCAGTACTTC
few	TRBV6-2/TRBV6-3	TRBJ2-7	TRBD1	CASGTRQGISEQYF	TGTGCCAGCGGTACCCGACAGGGTATTAGCGAGCAGTACTTC
once	TRBV2	TRBJ2-1	TRBD2	CASRTLTSGIDNEQFF	TGTGCCAGCAGAACTCTTACTAGCGGGATTGACAATGAGCAGTTCTTC
many	TRBV11-3	TRBJ2-4	TRBD1	CASSSPGQGIVGTKNIQYF	TGTGCCAGCAGCTCACCGGGACAGGGAATAGTGGGGACCAAAAACATTCAGTACTTC
NA	TRBV11-2	TRBJ1-2	TRBD1	CASRPIRGQTGQTNYGYTF	TGTGCCAGCAGGCCTATAAGAGGCCAAACGGGACAGACGAACTATGGCTACACCTTC
few	TRBV6-2/TRBV6-3	TRBJ2-6	NA	CASSQVVSGANVLTF	TGTGCCAGCAGCCAGGTAGTCTCTGGGGCCAACGTCCTGACTTTC
NA	TRBV28	TRBJ2-3	NA	CASRTRTGALTDTQYF	TGTGCCAGCAGGACTCGAACGGGGGCCCTCACAGATACGCAGTATTTT
large	TRBV4-1	TRBJ1-5	TRBD1	CASSQVTGSNQPQHF	TGCGCCAGCAGCCAGGTGACAGGGTCGAATCAGCCCCAGCATTTT